The following is a T cell receptor beta chain sequence with its context. The antigen remains unidentified. This entry comes from a study of blood T cells in healthy people across ages. About the research overall: Template switching caught about one barcoded beta molecule for each two T cells.

Together with a sample-barcoded 5' primer, a J-beta primer mix was included in a second PCR lasting about 6 to 11 cycles. TCRdb processed the 5' RACE reads anew with MiXCR; each CDR3 protein has one entry. This sample has hundreds of thousands of distinct CDR3 sequences; 56% occur once, and the top ten carry about 26%. Study-wide points: Estimates of diversity drawn from one million T cells were considered underestimates. Compared with aged donors, long-lived donors showed fewer expanded clones, suggesting selection. Unknown donor CMV status possibly confounded expanded clonotype changes.

The CDR3 length is 15 residues. The germline V gene has CDR1 MGHRA and CDR2 YSYEKL. V lost 1 base, J lost 2 bases, and 10 bases lay in between. This receptor was taken from a man aged 35 to 55 in good health. The sequencing sample was made of blood. V usage is TRBV4-1 and J usage is TRBJ2-3; maybe TRBD1 (5 bases). The CDR3 nucleotides are TGCGCCAGCAGCCAAGCAGGGATCGACACAGATACGCAGTATTTT. Amino acids: CASSQAGIDTDTQYF.